This T cell receptor beta chain was identified during a study of shared clonotypes between healthy human individuals. Whole-study findings and limits: Represented genetic and exposure-history diversity was restricted by having few donors. Larger estimated richness was generally recorded for naive subsets relative to memory subsets.

Per the study methods: Junction-only immunoSEQ sequences carried no quality scores, so filtering differed. Sequenced by immunoSEQ multiplex PCR; TCRdb stores in-frame clones only, minus some. That table furnishes V, J and clone size, whereas the DNA furnished D and trimming. The sample lists roughly 650,000 clones, more than 95% occurring once. The CDR3 contains 18 residues. V was pared by 0 bases and J by 7 bases, with 15 bases of the junction left unmatched. Germline V gene data show CDR1 as SGHRS and CDR2 as YFSETQ. On this clone: What it binds is not known.

This chain uses TRBV5-1 with TRBJ2-1; 8 bases fit TRBD2. The receptor was isolated from a woman between 25 and 40 years old in good health. The material sequenced was naive CD4+ T cells sorted from blood. The subset here: CD45RA+ positively selected. For the CDR3, the DNA is TGCGCCAGCAGCTTGGCCCCTGTGAGCGGGAGCCCCCAAAATGAGCAGTTCTTC. Its translation is CASSLAPVSGSPQNEQFF.